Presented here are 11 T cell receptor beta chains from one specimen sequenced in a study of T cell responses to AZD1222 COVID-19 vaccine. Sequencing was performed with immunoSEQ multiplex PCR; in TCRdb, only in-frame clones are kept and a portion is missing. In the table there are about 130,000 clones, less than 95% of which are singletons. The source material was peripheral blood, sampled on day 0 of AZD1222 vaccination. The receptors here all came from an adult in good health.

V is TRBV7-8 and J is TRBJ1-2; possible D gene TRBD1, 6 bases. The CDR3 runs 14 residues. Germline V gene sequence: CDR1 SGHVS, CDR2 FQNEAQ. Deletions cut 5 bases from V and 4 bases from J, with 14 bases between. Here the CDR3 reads CASSPRDISYGYTF. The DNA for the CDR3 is TGTGCCAGCAGCCCCCGGGACATATCCTATGGCTACACCTTC.

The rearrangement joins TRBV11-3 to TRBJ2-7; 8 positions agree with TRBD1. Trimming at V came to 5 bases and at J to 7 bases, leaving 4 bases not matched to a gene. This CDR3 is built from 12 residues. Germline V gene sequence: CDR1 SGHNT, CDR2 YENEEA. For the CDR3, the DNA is TGTGCCAGCAGCCAAAGGACAGGGGAGCAGTACTTC. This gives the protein CASSQRTGEQYF.

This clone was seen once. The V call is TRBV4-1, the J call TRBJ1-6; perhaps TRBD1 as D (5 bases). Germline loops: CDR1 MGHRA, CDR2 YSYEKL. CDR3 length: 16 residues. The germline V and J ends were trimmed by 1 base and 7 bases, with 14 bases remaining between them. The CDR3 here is CASSQVSGIRNSPLHF. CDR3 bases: TGCGCCAGCAGCCAAGTCTCAGGGATTAGGAATTCACCCCTCCACTTT.

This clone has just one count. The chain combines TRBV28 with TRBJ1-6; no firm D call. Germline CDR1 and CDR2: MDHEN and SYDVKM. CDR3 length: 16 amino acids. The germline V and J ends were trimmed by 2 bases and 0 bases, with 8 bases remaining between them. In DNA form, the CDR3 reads TGTGCCAGCAGTTTACTCTCCAGCTCCTATAATTCACCCCTCCACTTT. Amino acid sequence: CASSLLSSSYNSPLHF.

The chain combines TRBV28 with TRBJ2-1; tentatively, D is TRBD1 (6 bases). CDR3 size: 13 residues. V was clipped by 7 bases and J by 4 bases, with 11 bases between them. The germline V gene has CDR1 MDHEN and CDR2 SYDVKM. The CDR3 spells CASTGAPYNEQFF. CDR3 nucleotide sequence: TGTGCCAGCACAGGGGCACCTTACAATGAGCAGTTCTTC.

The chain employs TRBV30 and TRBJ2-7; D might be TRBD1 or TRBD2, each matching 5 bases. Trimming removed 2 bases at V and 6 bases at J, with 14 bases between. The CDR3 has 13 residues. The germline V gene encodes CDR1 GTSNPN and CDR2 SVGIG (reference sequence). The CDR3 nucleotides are TGTGCCTGGAGTAGGGACCTCCCCTCCGAGCAGTACTTC. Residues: CAWSRDLPSEQYF.

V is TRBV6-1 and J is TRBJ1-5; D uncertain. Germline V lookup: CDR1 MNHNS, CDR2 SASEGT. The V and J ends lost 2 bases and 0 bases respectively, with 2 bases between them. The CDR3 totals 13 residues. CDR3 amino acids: CASSEFSNQPQHF. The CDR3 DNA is TGTGCCAGCAGTGAATTTAGCAATCAGCCCCAGCATTTT.

CDR3 coding DNA: TGTGCGAAGCTAAGGGAGAACTCTGGAAACACCATATATTTT. The encoded protein is CAKLRENSGNTIYF. V is TRBV2 and J is TRBJ1-3; no reliable D call. CDR1 SNHLY and CDR2 FYNNEI come from the germline V gene. The CDR3 has 14 amino acids.

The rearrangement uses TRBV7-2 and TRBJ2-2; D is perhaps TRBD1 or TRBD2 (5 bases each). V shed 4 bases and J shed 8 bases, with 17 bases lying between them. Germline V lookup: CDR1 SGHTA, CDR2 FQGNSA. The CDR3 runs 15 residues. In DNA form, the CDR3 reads TGTGCCAGCAGCTCCCGGGACCGCTTCTCAGGGGAGCTGTTTTTT. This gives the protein CASSSRDRFSGELFF.

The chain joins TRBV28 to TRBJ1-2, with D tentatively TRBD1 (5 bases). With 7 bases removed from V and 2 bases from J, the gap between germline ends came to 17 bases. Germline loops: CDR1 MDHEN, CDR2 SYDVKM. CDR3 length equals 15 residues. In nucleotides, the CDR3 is TGTGCCAGCAATAATATACAGGCCCTAAACTATGGCTACACCTTC. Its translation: CASNNIQALNYGYTF.

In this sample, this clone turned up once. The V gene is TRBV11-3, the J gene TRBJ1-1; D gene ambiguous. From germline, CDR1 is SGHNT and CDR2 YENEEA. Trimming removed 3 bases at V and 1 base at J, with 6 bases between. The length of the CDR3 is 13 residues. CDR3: CASSFTSNTEAFF. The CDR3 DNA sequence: TGTGCCAGCAGCTTCACTTCGAACACTGAAGCTTTCTTT.